One and the same sample provided the 10 T cell receptor beta chains below, sequenced in a study of patients and donors after allogeneic stem cell transplantation. A single record per CDR3 protein comes from TCRdb applying MiXCR to the RT-PCR reads. The data hold roughly 40,000 distinct CDR3 sequences, with under 40% observed a single time. The sample was blood, either unsorted or a sorted T cell fraction (not recorded which). The receptors come from a human donor who was either an allogeneic HSCT recipient or a stem cell or donor lymphocyte infusion donor (not recorded which). It is not recorded whose cells these are; they may come from a transplant donor.

This sequence joins TRBV6-5 and TRBJ1-5, with D hard to call. V was pared by 2 bases and J by 5 bases, with 13 bases between. The CDR3 length is 15 residues. CDR1 is MNHEY and CDR2 is SVGAGI in the germline V gene. The CDR3 loop reads CASSYDWGRDQPQHF. CDR3 sequence (DNA): TGTGCCAGCAGTTACGATTGGGGTAGAGATCAGCCCCAGCATTTT.

V and J are TRBV20-1 and TRBJ2-3; D uncertain. Between the trimmed V and J ends, which lost 8 bases and 4 bases, there was a span of 7 bases. Per the germline V gene, CDR1 is DFQATT and CDR2 is SNEGSKA (reference sequence). The CDR3 spans 10 residues. DNA for the CDR3: TGCAGTCCCCAGTCAGATACGCAGTATTTT. Amino acids: CSPQSDTQYF.

The sample holds a few counts of this clonotype. The gene calls are TRBV3-1 and TRBJ2-3, with TRBD2 as a possible D gene (6 bases). The CDR3 loop spans 12 amino acids. V dropped 4 bases and J dropped 9 bases, with 11 bases sitting between them. CDR1 and CDR2 from the germline V gene are LGHDT and YNNKEL (reference sequence). Written as DNA, the CDR3 is TGTGCCAGCAGCCGGCCGGGGGACACGCAGTATTTT. Amino acids: CASSRPGDTQYF.

This clonotype was observed a few times. The chain combines TRBV6-6 with TRBJ1-2, with D perhaps TRBD1 (5 bases). Trimming took off 0 bases at V and 2 bases at J, with 7 bases between the two ends. Germline V gene lookup returns CDR1 MNHNY and CDR2 SVGAGI (reference sequence). The CDR3 covers 14 residues. The CDR3 is CASSYSKGNYGYTF. Here the CDR3 DNA reads TGTGCCAGCAGTTACTCGAAGGGGAACTATGGCTACACCTTC.

This chain joins TRBV7-2 and TRBJ1-2, with D maybe TRBD1 (5 bases). The CDR3 covers 13 residues. Trimming took 1 base from V and 4 from J, leaving 7 bases between them. Looked up from germline, CDR1 is SGHTA and CDR2 is FQGNSA. The CDR3 nucleotides read TGTGCCAGCAGCTTAGACAGGACCTATGGCTACACCTTC. This translates into CASSLDRTYGYTF.

The chain carries TRBV11-2 and TRBJ1-3; weak D call: TRBD1 (6 bases). Trimming took off 3 bases at V and 2 bases at J, with 11 bases between the two ends. Looked up from germline, CDR1 is SGHAT and CDR2 is FQNNGV. The CDR3 runs 15 residues. The CDR3 DNA reads as TGTGCCAGCAGCTTTAGTACAGGGACTGGAAACACCATATATTTT. Translating it yields CASSFSTGTGNTIYF.

This clonotype was seen many times. J is TRBJ1-1 and V is TRBV28, with D hard to call. The CDR3 totals 13 residues. Trimming pared 2 bases from V and 4 bases from J, leaving 8 bases between. Germline assignment: CDR1 MDHEN and CDR2 SYDVKM. CDR3 DNA: TGTGCCAGCAGTTTAGGAAGAGGCACTGAAGCTTTCTTT. Translated: CASSLGRGTEAFF. Together with reference TRBV28 and TRBJ1-1, the CDR3 gives the full variable domain: DVKVTQSSRYLVKRTGEKVFLECVQDMDHENMFWYRQDPGLGLRLIYFSYDVKMKEKGDIPEGYSVSREKKERFSLILESASTNQTSMYLCASSLGRGTEAFFGQGTRLTVV.

This clonotype was picked up a small number of times. This chain uses TRBV24-1 with TRBJ2-1; 13 bases agree with TRBD2. CDR3 length equals 16 residues. V shed 4 bases and J 10 bases; nucleotides not matched to a gene: 9. Germline CDR1 reads KGHDR; CDR2 reads SFDVKD. This CDR3 reads CATSDRTSGRIPEQFF. CDR3 DNA: TGTGCCACCAGTGACCGGACTAGCGGGAGAATACCCGAGCAGTTCTTC.

The chain is built from TRBV24-1 and TRBJ2-3; D gene unclear. Germline loops: CDR1 KGHDR, CDR2 SFDVKD. The CDR3 contains 13 residues. V lost 5 bases and J lost 1, with 6 bases in between. In DNA form, the CDR3 reads TGTGCCACCAGTGGGGTTGGCACAGATACGCAGTATTTT. It codes for CATSGVGTDTQYF.

This chain links TRBV12-3 or TRBV12-4 with TRBJ1-1; D possibly corresponds to TRBD1 (6 bases). Trimming removed 7 bases at V and 0 bases at J, with 12 bases between. The CDR3 contains 14 residues. CDR3 in amino acids: CASTPGGLNTEAFF. CDR3 DNA: TGTGCCAGCACCCCGGGGGGCCTGAACACTGAAGCTTTCTTT.